A single sample gave rise to the 23 T cell receptor beta chains below, sequenced in a study of control samples from healthy donors and cancer patients. The protocol was immunoSEQ multiplex PCR, while the TCRdb copy is restricted to in-frame clones and leaves out a portion. Here the sample spans roughly 150,000 clones, roughly 88% being singletons. The sample comprised blood. The receptors derive from a man aged 18 to 30 in good health.

On this clone: An end of the junction differs from the germline gene, which may be a read error. V is TRBV4-1 and J is TRBJ2-7, with D possibly being TRBD1 (6 bases). The CDR3 length is 19 residues. CDR1 and CDR2 (germline): MGHRA, YSYEKL. The CDR3 loop reads CASSQEGTRVPTGDYEQYF. CDR3 DNA: TGCGCCAGCAGTCAAGAGGGGACAAGGGTCCCCACCGGCGACTACGAGCAGTACTTC.

CDR3: CASSLGTEDTGELFF. CDR3 nucleotides: TGTGCCAGCAGCTTGGGTACAGAAGACACCGGGGAGCTGTTTTTT. The chain employs TRBV5-5 and TRBJ2-2; unclear D gene. From germline, CDR1 is SGHKS and CDR2 YYEKEE (reference sequence). The CDR3 consists of 15 residues. Trimming shortened V by 0 bases and J by 3 bases, and 9 bases separated the two germline ends.

The rearrangement links TRBV30 to TRBJ2-4; 8 bases map to TRBD1. The CDR3 length is 15 residues. The junction had 5 bases not matched to a gene; V was cut back by 1 base and J by 3 bases. Germline V gives CDR1 GTSNPN, CDR2 SVGIG (reference sequence). The DNA for the CDR3 is TGTGCCTGGAGTGACAGGGGGATTGACAAAAACATTCAGTACTTC. Translating gives CAWSDRGIDKNIQYF.

The chain has TRBV5-1 and TRBJ2-1; D gene ambiguous. CDR3 length: 18 amino acids. Germline loops: CDR1 SGHRS, CDR2 YFSETQ. The V and J ends lost 2 bases and 3 bases respectively, with 21 bases between them. The CDR3 bases are TGCGCCAGCAGCTTACCCCCCGGGCAGGCTCTCCTCTACAATGAGCAGTTCTTC. It translates to CASSLPPGQALLYNEQFF.

The chain has TRBV19 and TRBJ2-7; 7 bases agree with TRBD1. The CDR3 contains 13 residues. V was clipped by 8 bases and J by 1 base; unmatched bases: 5. Germline CDR1 and CDR2: LNHDA and SQIVND (reference sequence). The CDR3 reads CASSPGQSYEQYF. In nucleotides, the CDR3 is TGTGCCAGTTCTCCGGGACAGTCCTACGAGCAGTACTTC.

The rearrangement uses TRBV5-1 and TRBJ2-1; D may be TRBD1 (5 bases). This CDR3 spans 15 amino acids. Trimming took 4 bases from V and 1 from J, leaving 12 bases between them. The germline V gene encodes CDR1 SGHRS and CDR2 YFSETQ. CDR3 in amino acids: CASSPDTQSYNEQFF. DNA for the CDR3: TGCGCCAGCAGCCCGGACACCCAATCCTACAATGAGCAGTTCTTC.

This sequence joins TRBV18 and TRBJ1-6; D not certain. The CDR3 runs to 16 residues. V lost 4 bases and J lost 7, with 17 bases in between. The germline V gene has CDR1 KGHSH and CDR2 LQKENI. The CDR3 region is CASSLSSRPENSPLHF. The CDR3, as DNA: TGTGCCAGCTCACTAAGTAGCCGGCCAGAAAATTCACCCCTCCACTTT. The whole variable domain, filled in from reference TRBV18 and TRBJ1-6, reads NAGVMQNPRHLVRRRGQEARLRCSPMKGHSHVYWYRQLPEEGLKFMVYLQKENIIDESGMPKERFSAEFPKEGPSILRIQQVVRGDSAAYFCASSLSSRPENSPLHFGNGTRLTVT.

This clone is a singleton in its sample. This chain joins TRBV5-4 and TRBJ1-1; D is perhaps TRBD1 (6 bases). V was trimmed by 3 bases and J by 1 base, leaving 13 bases between them. This CDR3 contains 15 residues. Germline-derived CDR1 and CDR2 are SGHNT and YYREEE (reference sequence). The CDR3 is CASSSRDTKNTEAFF. In nucleotides, the CDR3 is TGTGCCAGCAGCTCCCGGGACACCAAGAACACTGAAGCTTTCTTT.

The chain is built from TRBV7-2 and TRBJ1-5; D is perhaps TRBD1 (6 bases). Germline V gene sequence: CDR1 SGHTA, CDR2 FQGNSA. The CDR3 loop spans 15 amino acids. V shed 1 base and J shed 1 base, with 8 bases lying between them. The CDR3 region is CASSLGGGSNQPQHF. The CDR3 DNA reads as TGTGCCAGCAGCTTAGGAGGGGGGAGCAATCAGCCCCAGCATTTT.

V and J are TRBV19 and TRBJ1-1, with D unclear. There are 13 residues in the CDR3. Germline V gene data show CDR1 as LNHDA and CDR2 as SQIVND (reference sequence). Between the trimmed V and J ends, which lost 5 bases and 1 base, there was a span of 8 bases. CDR3 region: CASSSDTNTEAFF. The CDR3 nucleotides are TGTGCCAGTAGTTCCGACACGAACACTGAAGCTTTCTTT.

The chain combines TRBV12-3 or TRBV12-4 with TRBJ2-1; D is undetermined. Trimming removed 1 base at V and 5 bases at J, with 3 bases between. The CDR3 covers 12 residues. The CDR3 nucleotides are TGTGCCAGCAGTTTAGGAGACAATGAGCAGTTCTTC. Its protein is CASSLGDNEQFF.

The rearrangement links TRBV28 to TRBJ1-1; D is uncertain. CDR1 is MDHEN and CDR2 is SYDVKM in the germline V gene. The V and J ends lost 6 bases and 0 bases respectively, with 2 bases between them. CDR3 length equals 11 residues. CDR3 residues: CASRLNTEAFF. For the CDR3, the DNA is TGTGCCAGCAGGTTGAACACTGAAGCTTTCTTT.

V and J are TRBV19 and TRBJ1-3, with D unresolved. Trimming shortened V by 4 bases and J by 2 bases, and 9 bases separated the two germline ends. Germline V lookup: CDR1 LNHDA, CDR2 SQIVND (reference sequence). The CDR3 is made up of 14 amino acids. DNA for the CDR3: TGTGCCAGTAGTACGGAAATGACTGGAAACACCATATATTTT. Translation gives CASSTEMTGNTIYF.

The chain links TRBV7-9 to TRBJ1-1; the match to TRBD1 covers 8 bases. Germline CDR1 and CDR2: SEHNR and FQNEAQ (reference sequence). The CDR3 sequence is 14 residues long. J was trimmed by 6 bases and V by 4 bases; bases with no gene match: 7. The CDR3 protein is CASSWTGRPPEAFF. The CDR3 DNA is TGTGCCAGCAGCTGGACAGGGAGGCCGCCTGAAGCTTTCTTT.

The genes are TRBV28 and TRBJ1-5, with TRBD1 matching 8 bases. Germline V gives CDR1 MDHEN, CDR2 SYDVKM. CDR3 length: 14 amino acids. Unmatched junction bases numbered 4, after V lost 6 bases and J lost 3 bases. The CDR3 here is CASSRGLVNQPQHF. The CDR3 coding sequence is TGTGCCAGCAGCAGGGGGCTGGTCAATCAGCCCCAGCATTTT.

The chain is built from TRBV4-3 and TRBJ1-1; D unclear. Trimming shortened V by 0 bases and J by 1 base, and 6 bases separated the two germline ends. The CDR3 has 14 residues. Germline CDR1 is LGHNA and CDR2 is YSLEER. CDR3 nucleotide sequence: TGCGCCAGCAGCCAAGATGATACGAACACTGAAGCTTTCTTT. This encodes CASSQDDTNTEAFF.

The chain couples TRBV5-6 to TRBJ2-5; maybe TRBD2 (5 bases). Per the germline V gene, CDR1 is SGHDT and CDR2 is YYEEEE. V lost 3 bases and J 1 base, leaving 13 bases between the germline ends. This CDR3 region has 15 residues. The CDR3 loop is CASSSPGWPQETQYF. The CDR3 coding sequence is TGTGCCAGCAGCTCGCCGGGATGGCCCCAAGAGACCCAGTACTTC.

This clone was observed a handful of times. The same CDR3 also results from other DNA sequences found in this sample. The V call is TRBV6-2 or TRBV6-3, the J call TRBJ1-5; D perhaps matches TRBD1 (6 bases). V was shortened by 6 bases and J by 1 base, with 10 bases between the two germline ends. CDR1 and CDR2 (germline): MNHEY, SVGEGT. The CDR3 has 14 amino acids. The CDR3 protein is CASSPTGSNQPQHF. The CDR3 bases are TGTGCCAGCAGCCCAACAGGGAGCAATCAGCCCCAGCATTTT.

The chain employs TRBV5-1 and TRBJ1-4; TRBD1 is a possible D gene (5 bases). Looked up from germline, CDR1 is SGHRS and CDR2 is YFSETQ. CDR3 length equals 15 residues. The germline V and J ends were trimmed by 0 bases and 5 bases, with 11 bases remaining between them. In nucleotides, the CDR3 is TGCGCCAGCAGCTTGGAGGTTGGGACGAATGAAAAACTGTTTTTT. Protein product: CASSLEVGTNEKLFF.

The V gene is TRBV7-2, the J gene TRBJ2-5, with 8 bases identical to TRBD2. There are 16 residues in the CDR3. The trim removed 5 bases at V and 1 base at J, leaving 9 bases unmatched. The germline V gene has CDR1 SGHTA and CDR2 FQGNSA. The CDR3: CASSVSGGEAQETQYF. CDR3 nucleotide sequence: TGTGCCAGCAGCGTAAGCGGGGGTGAGGCCCAAGAGACCCAGTACTTC.

The rearrangement links TRBV30 to TRBJ2-3; TRBD2 matches at 13 bases. This CDR3 comprises 17 residues. The V gene end was trimmed by 0 bases and the J gene end by 0 bases; junction bases not matched to a gene: 3. Germline V CDR1 and CDR2: GTSNPN, SVGIG (reference sequence). CDR3 bases: TGTGCCTGGAGTGTCCCGGGACTAGCGGGGAGCACAGATACGCAGTATTTT. It codes for CAWSVPGLAGSTDTQYF.

This clone was observed at least ten times. This chain joins TRBV6-4 and TRBJ2-6, with TRBD1 matching 9 bases. Germline V gives CDR1 MRHNA, CDR2 SNTAGT. CDR3 length: 16 amino acids. Germline trimming cut 3 bases from V and 0 bases from J; bases unmatched to any gene: 0. The CDR3 DNA is TGTGCCAGCAGTGAGGGACAGGGCTCTGGGGCCAACGTCCTGACTTTC. Translation: CASSEGQGSGANVLTF.

This clone appeared a single time. The rearrangement uses TRBV5-4 and TRBJ2-1; 7 nucleotides align to TRBD2. Germline V lookup: CDR1 SGHNT, CDR2 YYREEE (reference sequence). This CDR3 comprises 13 residues. The ends lost 7 bases at V and 10 bases at J; junction bases unmatched: 11. CDR3 sequence (DNA): TGTGCCAGCTCACGAGGGCTAGCGGAAGAGCAGTTCTTC. Residues: CASSRGLAEEQFF.